A selection of T cell receptor beta chains follows, all from one sample in a study of blood T cells in healthy people across ages. Using its own MiXCR run on the 5' RACE reads, TCRdb lists one record per CDR3 protein. The repertoire consists of around 690,000 distinct CDR3 sequences, with roughly 58% occurring once and the leading ten covering 30% to 45%. The sample taken for sequencing was blood. These receptors all come from a man in his 60s in good health. CDR3s include the opening cysteine and the closing phenylalanine or tryptophan. A D gene is named only where the DNA matches it firmly. Clone size, where shown, is once, few, many, or a class for clones that have expanded.

abundance	j_gene	d_gene	v_gene	CDR3aa	CDR3nt
.	TRBJ1-1	TRBD1	TRBV7-9	CASSTLFRDRGTQGSFGRNTEAFF	TGTGCCAGCAGCACACTATTCCGGGACAGGGGGACTCAGGGTTCGTTCGGACGGAACACTGAAGCTTTCTTT
few	TRBJ2-4	.	TRBV7-2	CASSLVGPGVQYF	TGTGCCAGCAGCTTAGTGGGCCCCGGAGTTCAGTACTTC
few	TRBJ2-1	.	TRBV24-1	CATSGRNDDYNEQFF	TGTGCCACCAGTGGCAGGAACGACGATTACAATGAGCAGTTCTTC
few	TRBJ2-7	.	TRBV28	CASSTNTGGNEQYF	TGTGCCAGCAGTACAAATACTGGGGGAAACGAGCAGTACTTC
.	TRBJ1-3	.	TRBV15	CATSRDRGGSGNTIYF	TGTGCCACCAGCAGAGATCGGGGTGGCTCTGGAAACACCATATATTTT
.	TRBJ2-7	TRBD1	TRBV28	CASIGQGPYEQYF	TGTGCCAGCATCGGACAGGGTCCCTACGAGCAGTACTTC
.	TRBJ1-1	TRBD1	TRBV4-1	CASSPGQGEVNTEAFF	TGCGCCAGCAGCCCCGGACAGGGAGAGGTGAACACTGAAGCTTTCTTT
.	TRBJ2-7	.	TRBV20-1	CSARGASLSYEQYF	TGCAGTGCTAGAGGAGCTAGCCTCTCCTACGAGCAGTACTTC
.	TRBJ2-1	TRBD1	TRBV29-1	CSALGQGRYNEQFF	TGCAGCGCCCTGGGACAGGGACGTTACAATGAGCAGTTCTTC
.	TRBJ2-5	.	TRBV2	CASSVTSGPQGSQYF	TGTGCCAGCAGTGTCACTTCGGGCCCACAGGGATCCCAGTACTTC
.	TRBJ1-2	.	TRBV6-5	CASSSLPESGYTF	TGTGCCAGCAGCAGCCTTCCAGAGTCTGGCTACACCTTC
.	TRBJ1-1	.	TRBV6-5	CASSYEMNTEAFF	TGTGCCAGCAGTTACGAGATGAACACTGAAGCTTTCTTT
.	TRBJ2-7	.	TRBV20-1	CSARYQVTYEQYF	TGCAGTGCTAGGTACCAGGTTACCTACGAGCAGTACTTC
.	TRBJ1-2	TRBD1	TRBV29-1	CSVEGGQRYGYTF	TGCAGCGTTGAAGGGGGACAGAGATATGGCTACACCTTC
.	TRBJ1-2	.	TRBV6-5	CASRSITGGGYGYTF	TGTGCCAGCAGATCAATCACAGGAGGAGGATATGGCTACACCTTC
few	TRBJ2-1	TRBD2	TRBV5-1	CASSPEAGGRKEQFF	TGCGCCAGCAGCCCAGAAGCGGGGGGGCGGAAGGAGCAGTTCTTC
once	TRBJ2-3	.	TRBV25-1	CASSGSPSDTQYF	TGTGCCAGCAGTGGGTCTCCTTCAGATACGCAGTATTTT
few	TRBJ2-6	.	TRBV7-9	CASSLGSSVSGANVLTF	TGTGCCAGCAGCTTAGGAAGCAGCGTCTCTGGGGCCAACGTCCTGACTTTC
.	TRBJ2-5	.	TRBV11-2	CASCRLGQETQYF	TGTGCCAGCTGCCGACTGGGACAAGAGACCCAGTACTTC
few	TRBJ2-7	.	TRBV5-1	CASSLDGNPSYNEQYF	TGCGCCAGCAGCTTGGACGGCAACCCCTCCTACAATGAGCAGTACTTC
.	TRBJ2-7	.	TRBV20-1	CSARKGWDNSYEQYF	TGCAGTGCTAGAAAAGGGTGGGACAACTCCTACGAGCAGTACTTC
.	TRBJ1-2	TRBD1	TRBV28	CASRSRGQTYGYTF	TGTGCCAGCAGAAGTCGGGGACAGACCTATGGCTACACCTTC
.	TRBJ2-4	TRBD2	TRBV6-1	CASSRTSGGPIAKNIQYF	TGTGCCAGCAGCCGGACTAGCGGGGGCCCTATAGCCAAAAACATTCAGTACTTC
.	TRBJ1-2	.	TRBV28	CASSSADFSNYGYTF	TGTGCCAGCAGTTCCGCGGACTTTTCTAACTATGGCTACACCTTC
.	TRBJ2-1	TRBD1	TRBV4-1	CASSPWTGPYNEQFF	TGCGCCAGCAGCCCTTGGACAGGGCCCTACAATGAGCAGTTCTTC
.	TRBJ2-4	TRBD1	TRBV12-3/TRBV12-4	CASSFLDRGSLAKNIQYF	TGTGCCAGCAGTTTCCTGGACAGGGGAAGCCTAGCCAAAAACATTCAGTACTTC
.	TRBJ1-6	TRBD1	TRBV4-1	CASGQDRTGAMGPRNSPLHF	TGCGCCAGCGGCCAAGACAGGACAGGGGCCATGGGTCCAAGAAATTCACCCCTCCACTTT
.	TRBJ2-4	.	TRBV7-9	CASSLDKAKNIQYF	TGTGCCAGCAGCTTAGATAAGGCCAAAAACATTCAGTACTTC
.	TRBJ2-7	.	TRBV7-9	CASSRQTTYEQYF	TGTGCCAGCAGCCGACAGACCACCTACGAGCAGTACTTC
many	TRBJ2-3	TRBD1	TRBV7-9	CASSKNRQGADTQYF	TGTGCCAGCAGCAAGAATCGACAGGGCGCAGATACGCAGTATTTT
.	TRBJ1-6	TRBD1	TRBV12-3/TRBV12-4	CASRGTGLNKNSPLHF	TGTGCCAGCAGGGGGACAGGCTTAAACAAGAATTCACCCCTCCACTTT
few	TRBJ1-2	.	TRBV11-2	CASSLDLENGYGYTF	TGTGCCAGCAGCTTAGATCTTGAAAATGGCTATGGCTACACCTTC
.	TRBJ1-2	TRBD1	TRBV7-2	CASSLDQGVGYTF	TGTGCCAGCAGCTTAGACCAGGGGGTTGGCTACACCTTC
few	TRBJ2-4	.	TRBV6-5	CASSRGARENIQYF	TGTGCCAGCAGTCGAGGGGCGCGTGAAAACATTCAGTACTTC
.	TRBJ1-2	TRBD1	TRBV12-3/TRBV12-4	CASRTTGGPYGYTF	TGTGCCAGCAGGACTACAGGGGGCCCCTATGGCTACACCTTC
.	TRBJ2-1	TRBD2	TRBV4-2	CASSQASGGLYNEQFF	TGTGCCAGCAGCCAGGCTAGCGGGGGGCTCTACAATGAGCAGTTCTTC
.	TRBJ2-1	.	TRBV20-1	CSARLDSPYNEQFF	TGCAGTGCTAGATTAGACTCGCCCTACAATGAGCAGTTCTTC
few	TRBJ1-4	.	TRBV9	CASSVGTTNEKLFF	TGTGCCAGCAGTGTGGGGACAACTAATGAAAAACTGTTTTTT
.	TRBJ1-4	.	TRBV29-1	CSVLSSWGNEKLFF	TGCAGCGTGTTGTCCAGTTGGGGGAATGAAAAACTGTTTTTT